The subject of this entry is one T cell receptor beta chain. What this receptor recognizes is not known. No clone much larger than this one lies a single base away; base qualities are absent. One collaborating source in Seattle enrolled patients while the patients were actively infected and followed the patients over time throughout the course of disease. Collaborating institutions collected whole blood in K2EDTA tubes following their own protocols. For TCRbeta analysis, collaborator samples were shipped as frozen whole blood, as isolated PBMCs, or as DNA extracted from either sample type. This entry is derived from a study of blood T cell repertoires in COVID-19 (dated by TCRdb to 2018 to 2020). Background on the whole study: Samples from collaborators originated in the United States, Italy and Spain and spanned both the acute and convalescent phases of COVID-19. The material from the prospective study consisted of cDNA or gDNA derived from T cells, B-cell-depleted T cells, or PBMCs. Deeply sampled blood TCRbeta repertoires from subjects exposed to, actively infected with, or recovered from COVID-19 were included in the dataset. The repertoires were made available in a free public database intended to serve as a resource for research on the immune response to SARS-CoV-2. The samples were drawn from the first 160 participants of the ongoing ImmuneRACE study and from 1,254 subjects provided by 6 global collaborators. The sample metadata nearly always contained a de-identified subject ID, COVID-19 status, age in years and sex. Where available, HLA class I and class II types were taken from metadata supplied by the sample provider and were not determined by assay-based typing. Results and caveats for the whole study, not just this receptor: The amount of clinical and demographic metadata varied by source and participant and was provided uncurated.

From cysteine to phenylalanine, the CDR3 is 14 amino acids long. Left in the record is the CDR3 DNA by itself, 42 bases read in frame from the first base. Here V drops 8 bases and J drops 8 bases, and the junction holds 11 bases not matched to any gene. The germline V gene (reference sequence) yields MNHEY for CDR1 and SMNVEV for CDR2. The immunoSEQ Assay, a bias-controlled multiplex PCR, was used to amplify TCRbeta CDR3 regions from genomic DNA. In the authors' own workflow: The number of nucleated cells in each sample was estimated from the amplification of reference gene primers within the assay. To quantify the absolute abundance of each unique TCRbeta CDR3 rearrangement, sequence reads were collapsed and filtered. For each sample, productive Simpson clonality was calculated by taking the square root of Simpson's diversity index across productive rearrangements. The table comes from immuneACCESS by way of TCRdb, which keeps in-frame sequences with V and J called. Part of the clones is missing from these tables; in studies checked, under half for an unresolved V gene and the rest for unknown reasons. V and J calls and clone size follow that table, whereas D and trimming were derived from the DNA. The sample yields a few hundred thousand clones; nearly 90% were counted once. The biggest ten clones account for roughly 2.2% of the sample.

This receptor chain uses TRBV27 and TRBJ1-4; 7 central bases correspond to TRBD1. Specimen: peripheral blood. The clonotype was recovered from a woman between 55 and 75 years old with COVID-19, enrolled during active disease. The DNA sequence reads TGTGCCAGCCAACGACAGGGCGGAGGGGAAAAACTGTTTTTT. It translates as CASQRQGGGEKLFF.